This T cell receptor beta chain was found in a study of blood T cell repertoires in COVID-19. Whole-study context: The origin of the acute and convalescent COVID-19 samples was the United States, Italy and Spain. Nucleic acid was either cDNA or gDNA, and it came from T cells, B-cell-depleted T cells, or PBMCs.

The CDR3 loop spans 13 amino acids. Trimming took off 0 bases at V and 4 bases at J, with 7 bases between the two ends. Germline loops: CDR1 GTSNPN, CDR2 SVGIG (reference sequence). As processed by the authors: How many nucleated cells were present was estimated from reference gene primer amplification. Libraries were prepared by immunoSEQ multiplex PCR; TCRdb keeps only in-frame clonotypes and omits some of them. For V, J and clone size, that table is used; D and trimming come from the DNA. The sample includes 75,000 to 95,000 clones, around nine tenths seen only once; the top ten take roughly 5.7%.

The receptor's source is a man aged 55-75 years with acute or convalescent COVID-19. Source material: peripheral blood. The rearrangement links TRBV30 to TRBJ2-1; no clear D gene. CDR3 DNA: TGTGCCTGGAGTGTGGGCAGTTACAATGAGCAGTTCTTC. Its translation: CAWSVGSYNEQFF.